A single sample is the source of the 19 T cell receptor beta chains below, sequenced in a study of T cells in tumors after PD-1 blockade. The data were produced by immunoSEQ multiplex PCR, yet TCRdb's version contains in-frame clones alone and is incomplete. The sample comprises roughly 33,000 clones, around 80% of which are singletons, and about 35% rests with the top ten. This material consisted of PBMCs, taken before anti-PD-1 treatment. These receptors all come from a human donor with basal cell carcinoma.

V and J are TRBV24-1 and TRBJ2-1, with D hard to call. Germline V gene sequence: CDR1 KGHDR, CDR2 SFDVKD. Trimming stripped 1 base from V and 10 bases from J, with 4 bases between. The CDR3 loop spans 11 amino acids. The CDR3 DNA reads TGTGCCACCAGTGATTTTCGGGAGCAGTTCTTC. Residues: CATSDFREQFF.

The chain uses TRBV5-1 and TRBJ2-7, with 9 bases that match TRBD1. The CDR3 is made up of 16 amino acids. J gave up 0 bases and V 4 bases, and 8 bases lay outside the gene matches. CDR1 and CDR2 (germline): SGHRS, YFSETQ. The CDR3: CASSPRTGEVSYEQYF. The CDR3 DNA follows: TGCGCCAGCAGCCCGCGGACAGGGGAAGTCTCCTACGAGCAGTACTTC.

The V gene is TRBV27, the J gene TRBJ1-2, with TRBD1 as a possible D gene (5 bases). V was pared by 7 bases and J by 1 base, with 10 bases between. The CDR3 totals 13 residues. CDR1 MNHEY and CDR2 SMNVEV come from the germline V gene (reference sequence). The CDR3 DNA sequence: TGTGCCAGCACCGCGGGGGTTAACTATGGCTACACCTTC. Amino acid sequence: CASTAGVNYGYTF.

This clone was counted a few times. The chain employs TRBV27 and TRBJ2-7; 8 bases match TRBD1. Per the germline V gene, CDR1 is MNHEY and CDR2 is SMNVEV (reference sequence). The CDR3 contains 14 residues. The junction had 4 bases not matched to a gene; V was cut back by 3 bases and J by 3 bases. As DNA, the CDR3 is TGTGCCAGCAGTTTTACAGGGGGTTACTACGAGCAGTACTTC. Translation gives CASSFTGGYYEQYF.

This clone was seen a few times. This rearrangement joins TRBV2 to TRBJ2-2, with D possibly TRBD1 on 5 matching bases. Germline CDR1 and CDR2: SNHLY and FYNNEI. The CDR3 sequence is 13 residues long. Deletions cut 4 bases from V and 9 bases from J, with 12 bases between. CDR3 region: CASSGGERRELFF. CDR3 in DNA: TGTGCCAGCAGTGGGGGCGAGAGGAGGGAGCTGTTTTTT.

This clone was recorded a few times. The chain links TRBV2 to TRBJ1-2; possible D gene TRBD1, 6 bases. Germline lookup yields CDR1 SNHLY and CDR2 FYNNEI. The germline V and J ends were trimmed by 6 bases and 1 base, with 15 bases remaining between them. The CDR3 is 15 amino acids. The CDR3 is CASRAGGAGNYGYTF. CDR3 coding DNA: TGTGCCAGCAGAGCGGGGGGCGCGGGTAACTATGGCTACACCTTC. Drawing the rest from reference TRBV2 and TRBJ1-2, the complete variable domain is EPEVTQTPSHQVTQMGQEVILRCVPISNHLYFYWYRQILGQKVEFLVSFYNNEISEKSEIFDDQFSVERPDGSNFTLKIRSTKLEDSAMYFCASRAGGAGNYGYTFGSGTRLTVV.

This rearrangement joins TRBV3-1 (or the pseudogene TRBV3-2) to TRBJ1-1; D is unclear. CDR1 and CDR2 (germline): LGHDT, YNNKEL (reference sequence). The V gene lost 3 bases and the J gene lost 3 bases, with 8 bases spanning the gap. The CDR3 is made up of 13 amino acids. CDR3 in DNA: TGTGCCAGCAGCCATCCGAGGCACACTGAAGCTTTCTTT. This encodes CASSHPRHTEAFF.

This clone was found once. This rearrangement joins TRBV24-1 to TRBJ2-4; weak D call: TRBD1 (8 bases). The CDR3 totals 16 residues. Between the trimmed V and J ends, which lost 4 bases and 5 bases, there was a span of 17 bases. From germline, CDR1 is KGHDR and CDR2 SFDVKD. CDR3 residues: CATSDGQGGMENIQYF. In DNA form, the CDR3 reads TGTGCCACCAGTGACGGACAGGGAGGGATGGAAAACATTCAGTACTTC.

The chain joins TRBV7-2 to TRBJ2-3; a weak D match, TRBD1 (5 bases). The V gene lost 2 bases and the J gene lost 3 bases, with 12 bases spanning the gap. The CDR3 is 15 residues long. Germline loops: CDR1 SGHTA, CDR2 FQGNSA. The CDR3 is CASSLNPGWTDTQYF. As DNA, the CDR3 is TGTGCCAGCAGCTTAAATCCAGGGTGGACAGATACGCAGTATTTT.

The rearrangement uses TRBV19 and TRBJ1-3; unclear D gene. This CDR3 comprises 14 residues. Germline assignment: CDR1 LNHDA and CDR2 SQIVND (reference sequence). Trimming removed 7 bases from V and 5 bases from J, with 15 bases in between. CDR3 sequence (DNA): TGTGCCAGTACCCTCTCACCCGACCGAAACACCATATATTTT. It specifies CASTLSPDRNTIYF.

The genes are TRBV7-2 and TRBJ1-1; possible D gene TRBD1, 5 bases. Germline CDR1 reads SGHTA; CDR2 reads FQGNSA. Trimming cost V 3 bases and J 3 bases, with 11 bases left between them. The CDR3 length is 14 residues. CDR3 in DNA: TGTGCCAGCAGCTTCTCAGGGTTTTACACTGAAGCTTTCTTT. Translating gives CASSFSGFYTEAFF.

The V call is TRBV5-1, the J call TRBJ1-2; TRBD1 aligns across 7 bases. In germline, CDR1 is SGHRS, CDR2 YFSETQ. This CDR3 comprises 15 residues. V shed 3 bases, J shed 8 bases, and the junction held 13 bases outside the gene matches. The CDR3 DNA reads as TGCGCCAGCAGCTCTACAGGGGCTCAAGGGATGGGCTACACCTTC. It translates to CASSSTGAQGMGYTF.

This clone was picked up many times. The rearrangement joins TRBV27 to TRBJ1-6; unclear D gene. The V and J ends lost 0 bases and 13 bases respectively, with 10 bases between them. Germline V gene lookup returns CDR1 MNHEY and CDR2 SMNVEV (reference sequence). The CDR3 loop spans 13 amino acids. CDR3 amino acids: CASSLSPGFPLHF. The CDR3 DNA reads TGTGCCAGCAGTTTATCGCCCGGGTTCCCCCTCCACTTT.

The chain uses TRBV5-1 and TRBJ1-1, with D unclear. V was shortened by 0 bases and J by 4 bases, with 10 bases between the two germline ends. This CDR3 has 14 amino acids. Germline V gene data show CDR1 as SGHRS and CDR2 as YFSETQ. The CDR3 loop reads CASSLEVRGTEAFF. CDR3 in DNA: TGCGCCAGCAGCTTGGAGGTGCGTGGCACTGAAGCTTTCTTT.

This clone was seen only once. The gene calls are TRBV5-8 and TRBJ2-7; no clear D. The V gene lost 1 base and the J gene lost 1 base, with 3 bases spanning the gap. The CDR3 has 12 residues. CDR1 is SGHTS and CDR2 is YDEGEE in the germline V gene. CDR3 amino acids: CASSLTSYEQYF. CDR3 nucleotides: TGTGCCAGCAGCTTGACGTCCTACGAGCAGTACTTC.

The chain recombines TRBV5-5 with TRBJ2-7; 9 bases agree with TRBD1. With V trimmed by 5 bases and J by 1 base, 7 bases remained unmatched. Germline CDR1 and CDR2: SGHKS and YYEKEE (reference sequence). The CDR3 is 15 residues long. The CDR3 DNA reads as TGTGCCAGCAGACCGGGACAGGGCATTTCCTACGAGCAGTACTTC. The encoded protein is CASRPGQGISYEQYF.

In DNA, the CDR3 is TGTGCCAGCAGCTTAAGACACTTAAATTCACCCCTCCACTTT. This gives the protein CASSLRHLNSPLHF. The genes are TRBV7-9 and TRBJ1-6, with D unclear. Germline loops: CDR1 SEHNR, CDR2 FQNEAQ (reference sequence). The ends were cut back, 2 bases at V and 7 bases at J, with 9 bases in the middle. This CDR3 is 14 amino acids long. The whole variable domain, filled in from reference TRBV7-9 and TRBJ1-6, reads DTGVSQNPRHKITKRGQNVTFRCDPISEHNRLYWYRQTLGQGPEFLTYFQNEAQLEKSRLLSDRFSAERPKGSFSTLEIQRTEQGDSAMYLCASSLRHLNSPLHFGNGTRLTVT.

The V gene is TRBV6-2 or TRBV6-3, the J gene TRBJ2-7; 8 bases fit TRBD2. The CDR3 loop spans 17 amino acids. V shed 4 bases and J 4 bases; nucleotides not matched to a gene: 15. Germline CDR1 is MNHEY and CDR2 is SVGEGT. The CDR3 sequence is CASSFPFGLADTYEQYF. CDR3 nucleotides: TGTGCCAGCAGTTTCCCCTTCGGACTAGCTGATACATACGAGCAGTACTTC.

CDR3 bases: TGTGCCAGCAGCCCACGGACTAGCGGGATATACGAGCAGTACTTC. The encoded protein is CASSPRTSGIYEQYF. The chain links TRBV13 to TRBJ2-7; 12 bases line up with TRBD2. Germline assignment: CDR1 PRHDT and CDR2 FYEKMQ (reference sequence). V lost 5 bases to trimming and J lost 4 bases; unmatched junction nucleotides: 6. This CDR3 comprises 15 residues.